This section outlines one TCR beta chain sequence together with its context. Its antigen is currently not known. A junction end diverges from the germline sequence, so it may reflect a read error. The sample carries other DNA sequences with the same CDR3. The data were taken from a study of OX40 agonist ivuxolimab in advanced cancers. For context, the study as a whole: The costimulatory receptor OX40 (CD134) was targeted by ivuxolimab, a fully human IgG2 agonistic monoclonal antibody. Intravenous ivuxolimab was administered to patients every 2 weeks at six dose levels: 0.01, 0.1, 0.3, 1.5, 3 and 10 mg/kg. Of the roughly 54 patients in dose escalation, some 20 had hepatocellular carcinoma, some 15 had melanoma, 9 had renal cell carcinoma and 9 had head and neck cancer. The dose-escalation cohort was 82.7% male with a mean age of roughly 62 years, ranging from about 20 to 80. Patients were allowed to have had prior anti-PD-1, anti-PD-L1 or anti-CTLA-4 therapy, and around 43% of the dose-escalation patients had been treated with checkpoint inhibitors. Partial responses occurred in three dose-escalation patients: two with cutaneous melanoma and one with hepatocellular carcinoma. The point of sequencing TCRbeta in the periphery was to test whether ivuxolimab changed TCR sequence diversity and drove clonal T-cell expansion. The paper describes the monotherapy dose-escalation part (N of about 50 patients) of the phase I trial of ivuxolimab. The study at large found these results: Low levels of normalized T-cell clonal expansion were also shown by some nonresponding patients. On average, CD8+ T cells showed more expanded clones than CD4+ T cells after ivuxolimab. The antigen specificity of the peripheral T cells that underwent clonal expansion was not determined. At doses from 0.1 to 3.0 mg/kg, clonal expansion was seen in both CD4+ and CD8+ blood T cells between baseline and week 6. In the 0.1-3.0 mg/kg groups, partial responders had among the lowest normalized peripheral clonal expansion, particularly in CD8+ T cells.

To sequence the TCRbeta CDR3 region, genomic DNA was isolated from the sorted cells. TCRbeta CDR3 regions were sequenced using the immunoSEQ Assay. TCRdb took this table from immuneACCESS and kept in-frame rearrangements with V and J called. Such tables lack part of the clones; where checked against another copy, unresolved V genes explain under half of the gap, and the rest is unexplained. In all, the sample holds some 60,000 clones, and roughly 90% of those were seen once. 16% of the sample goes to the ten largest clones. From a lookup of the germline V gene, CDR1 and CDR2 are SNHLY and FYNNEI. From cysteine to phenylalanine, the CDR3 is 13 amino acids long. Only the CDR3 region is kept as DNA, spanning 39 bases read in frame from base 1. Patients with a history of autoimmune disease or receiving systemic immunosuppression were excluded from the trial. Peripheral blood for TCR sequencing was collected from all dose cohorts at baseline, on cycle 4 day 1, and on cycle 7 day 1. The samples were taken from a phase I, first-in-human, multicenter, open-label dose-escalation trial of ivuxolimab. Adults with locally advanced or metastatic head and neck squamous cell, hepatocellular, melanoma or renal cell carcinoma were enrolled in the trial. Before TCR sequencing, CD4+ T cells and CD8+ T cells from peripheral blood were sorted into separate populations.

The sequenced sample was CD4+ or CD8+ T cells sorted from blood, obtained in a trial of the OX40 agonist ivuxolimab. The receptor was derived from an adult with an advanced solid tumor such as melanoma, head and neck, liver or kidney cancer. The chain is encoded by TRBV2 joined to TRBJ1-1, with the D gene not clear enough to name. CDR3 sequence: CASSGQMNTEAFF. The DNA is TGTGCCAGCAGTGGTCAGATGAACACTGAAGCCTTCTTT.